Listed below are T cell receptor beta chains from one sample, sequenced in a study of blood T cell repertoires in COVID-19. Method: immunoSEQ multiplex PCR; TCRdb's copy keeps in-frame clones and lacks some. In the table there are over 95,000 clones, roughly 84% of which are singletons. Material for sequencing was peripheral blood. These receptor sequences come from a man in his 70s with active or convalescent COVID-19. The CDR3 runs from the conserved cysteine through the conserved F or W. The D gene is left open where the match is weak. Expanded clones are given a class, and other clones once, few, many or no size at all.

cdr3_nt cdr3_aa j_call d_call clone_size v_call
TGTGCCAGCAGCTGGGCCAGCGGGGGGCCATACAATGAGCAGTTCTTC CASSWASGGPYNEQFF TRBJ2-1 TRBD2 NA TRBV5-6
TGTGCCAGCAGCCCCAGAGCGGGGTTCAAAAACATTCAGTACTTC CASSPRAGFKNIQYF TRBJ2-4 TRBD2 NA TRBV9
TGTGCCAGCAGGCCCGGGGGGGGCGGAAATGAGCAGTTCTTC CASRPGGGGNEQFF TRBJ2-1 TRBD2 NA TRBV2
TGCGCCAGCAGCTTACAGGTCATGAACACTGAAGCTTTCTTT CASSLQVMNTEAFF TRBJ1-1 NA NA TRBV5-1
TGTGCCAGCAGCTTATATGGGACAGGGGACTATGGCTACACCTTC CASSLYGTGDYGYTF TRBJ1-2 TRBD1 NA TRBV7-9
TGTGCCAGTCAGGGTGGGACTAATGAAAAACTGTTTTTT CASQGGTNEKLFF TRBJ1-4 NA NA TRBV6-5
TGTGCCATCAGGGGGACAGGGGGTGATGAGCAGTTCTTC CAIRGTGGDEQFF TRBJ2-1 TRBD1 NA TRBV10-3
TGCAGTGCTAGTGAGCGGGGGCGGCTCTATGGCTACACCTTC CSASERGRLYGYTF TRBJ1-2 NA NA TRBV20-1
TGTGCCAGCAGTTCTTACCAAGAGACCCAGTACTTC CASSSYQETQYF TRBJ2-5 NA NA TRBV28
TGTGCCAGTCAGGTCTATAGCAATCAGCCCCAGCATTTT CASQVYSNQPQHF TRBJ1-5 NA NA TRBV19
TGTGCCAGCAGCTTAAATGGACAGGGTTACACTGAAGCTTTCTTT CASSLNGQGYTEAFF TRBJ1-1 TRBD1 once TRBV7-3
TGTGCCAGCAGCTTGACAGCCCAGGGTACGCAGTATTTT CASSLTAQGTQYF TRBJ2-3 NA NA TRBV11-3
TGTGCCAGCAGTGAACCGAGGCCTGAAAAACTGTTTTTT CASSEPRPEKLFF TRBJ1-4 NA NA TRBV2
TGTGCCAGCAAAGGCGGGGTGTCCCCCGGGGAGCTGTTTTTT CASKGGVSPGELFF TRBJ2-2 NA few TRBV2
TGTGCCAGCAGTGAAGCACAGACAATAGCCAAAAACATTCAGTACTTC CASSEAQTIAKNIQYF TRBJ2-4 NA NA TRBV6-1
TGTGCCAGCAGCGTAGATCCGGGGACGGGACAGGGAAAGAAGGAAAAACTGTTTTTT CASSVDPGTGQGKKEKLFF TRBJ1-4 TRBD1 NA TRBV9
TGTGCCAGCAGTTCCGGGGTGGGGAGTCAGCCCCAGCATTTT CASSSGVGSQPQHF TRBJ1-5 NA once TRBV6-5
TGCGCCAGCAGCCAAGGGAACCGGCAGGGTTCCTACAATGAGCAGTTCTTC CASSQGNRQGSYNEQFF TRBJ2-1 NA NA TRBV4-1
TGTGCCAGCAGCCCTGGGACAGGGTCTACTGAAGCTTTCTTT CASSPGTGSTEAFF TRBJ1-1 TRBD1 NA TRBV11-2
TGTGCCAGCAGTGCAGGGGGCGAGCAGTACTTC CASSAGGEQYF TRBJ2-7 TRBD1 NA TRBV2
TGCGCCAGCAGCCCAGGGGGCATCTCACCCCTCCACTTT CASSPGGISPLHF TRBJ1-6 TRBD1 NA TRBV5-1
TGTGCCAGCAGCTTAGCGGGGAGGGTGGATAGAAACACCATATATTTT CASSLAGRVDRNTIYF TRBJ1-3 NA NA TRBV7-8
TGCAGCGTTGATCCCTTTACGAAGCGGGGGAGCTCCTACAATGAGCAGTTCTTC CSVDPFTKRGSSYNEQFF TRBJ2-1 TRBD2 NA TRBV29-1
TGTGCCAGCAGCTTAGCGCTTACCGAGGGCAACACAGATACGCAGTATTTT CASSLALTEGNTDTQYF TRBJ2-3 NA NA TRBV7-9
TGTGCCAGTAGCCTAAATCGGGGCACAGATACGCAGTATTTT CASSLNRGTDTQYF TRBJ2-3 NA NA TRBV19
TGTGCCAGCAGCCCCCAGAGGGCTTCAGAGACCCAGTACTTC CASSPQRASETQYF TRBJ2-5 NA once TRBV7-3
TGTGCCAGCTCGGCCGGGACAGGGGATAATTCACCCCTCCACTTT CASSAGTGDNSPLHF TRBJ1-6 TRBD1 few TRBV18
TGTGCCAGCAGCCAAGATTATAGGACAGGGCATTCCTATAATTCACCCCTCCACTTT CASSQDYRTGHSYNSPLHF TRBJ1-6 TRBD1 NA TRBV4-2
TGCGCCAGCAGCGGCTTAGCGGGGGCTTACACAGATACGCAGTATTTT CASSGLAGAYTDTQYF TRBJ2-3 TRBD2 NA TRBV5-1
TGTGCCAGCAGTTTGGCCGGACAGGGCGAGATATATGGCTACACCTTC CASSLAGQGEIYGYTF TRBJ1-2 TRBD1 NA TRBV28
TGTGCCACCAGTGACTCCGGGACAGGGTTGAATGAGCAGTTCTTC CATSDSGTGLNEQFF TRBJ2-1 TRBD1 NA TRBV24-1
TGTGCCAGCAGTTCCCAGGGAGGGCTCCGGGAGCTGTTTTTT CASSSQGGLRELFF TRBJ2-2 TRBD2 NA TRBV6-2/TRBV6-3
TGTGCCAGCAGGCTAGACAGGGGGCTCTACAATGAGCAGTTCTTC CASRLDRGLYNEQFF TRBJ2-1 TRBD1 NA TRBV6-5
TGTGCCAGCAGCCAGGGACAGGGATCGAACGGCTACACCTTC CASSQGQGSNGYTF TRBJ1-2 TRBD1 NA TRBV3-1/TRBV3-2
TGTGCCAGCAGCGTATATGACAGGGGAAACTATGGCTACACCTTC CASSVYDRGNYGYTF TRBJ1-2 TRBD1 NA TRBV9
TGTGCCAGCAGCCCCAAGGAGGGTGCTTTCTTT CASSPKEGAFF TRBJ1-1 NA NA TRBV7-8
TGTGCCAGCAGTCAGGCGGGGGCTAGCGATACGCAGTATTTT CASSQAGASDTQYF TRBJ2-3 NA NA TRBV28